This TCR beta chain was documented in a study of shared T cell receptors in the human thymus. V gave up 1 base and J gave up 0 bases, with 16 bases separating them. This CDR3 has 18 amino acids. Germline CDR1 is SGHVS and CDR2 is FQNEAQ. Generated by immunoSEQ multiplex PCR, the TCRdb table keeps only in-frame clones and is missing some. The profile covers hundreds of thousands of clones, with around 87% appearing a single time and 0.0094% taken by the ten largest. In addition, the sample was reused for a study of human thymus T cells.

The J gene is TRBJ1-3, the V gene TRBV7-8, with D uncertain. Input material: thymocytes. The TCR was taken from a boy under two years old with a congenital heart defect. The CDR3 bases are TGTGCCAGCAGCTTAGGGTCACGGTCAATACTCTCTGGAAACACCATATATTTT. Its protein product is CASSLGSRSILSGNTIYF.